These 20 T cell receptor beta chains came from one sample sequenced in a study of blood T cell repertoires in COVID-19. TCRdb's table, derived via immunoSEQ multiplex PCR, lists solely in-frame clones and lacks some. This table has 150,000 to 180,000 clones, around three quarters appearing once. The sample was peripheral blood. Receptors were obtained from a man older than 75 with acute or convalescent COVID-19.

V gene TRBV5-4 combines with J gene TRBJ1-6, with TRBD1 matching 8 bases. The CDR3 sequence is 15 residues long. V shed 4 bases, J shed 6 bases, and the junction held 6 bases outside the gene matches. Germline V lookup: CDR1 SGHNT, CDR2 YYREEE (reference sequence). The CDR3 loop is CASSEGTGFNSPLHF. CDR3 nucleotides: TGTGCCAGCAGCGAAGGGACAGGATTTAATTCACCCCTCCACTTT.

V gene TRBV5-1 combines with J gene TRBJ2-5; 12 bases match TRBD2. Germline CDR1 SGHRS, CDR2 YFSETQ. V was pared by 0 bases and J by 4 bases, with 4 bases of the junction left unmatched. The CDR3 extends over 16 amino acids. For the CDR3, the DNA is TGCGCCAGCAGCTTGGTGCTAGCGGGGGGGCTAGAGACCCAGTACTTC. Its protein product is CASSLVLAGGLETQYF.

The J gene is TRBJ1-2, the V gene TRBV9, with TRBD1 matching 7 bases. The CDR3 loop spans 15 amino acids. Losses at the gene ends were 4 bases for V and 5 bases for J; bases not matched to a gene: 11. Germline V gives CDR1 SGDLS, CDR2 YYNGEE. The CDR3 DNA follows: TGTGCCAGCAGCACCCGCGGACAGGACCGTTATGGCTACACCTTC. Encoded protein: CASSTRGQDRYGYTF.

The chain joins TRBV11-2 to TRBJ1-1, with 9 bases that match TRBD1. CDR1 SGHAT and CDR2 FQNNGV come from the germline V gene. V trimming: 5 bases; J trimming: 1 base; junction bases outside the gene matches: 5. The CDR3 spans 15 residues. Here the CDR3 reads CASSAGQGWNTEAFF. The CDR3 DNA reads TGTGCCAGCAGCGCGGGACAGGGCTGGAACACTGAAGCTTTCTTT.

The rearrangement uses TRBV7-2 and TRBJ2-5; TRBD2 aligns across 8 bases. The trim removed 5 bases at V and 7 bases at J, leaving 15 bases unmatched. The CDR3 loop spans 16 amino acids. Germline V lookup: CDR1 SGHTA, CDR2 FQGNSA. The CDR3: CASSLGLAGIGLTQYF. In nucleotides, the CDR3 is TGTGCCAGCAGCCTTGGACTAGCAGGAATTGGATTGACCCAGTACTTC.

The CDR3: CASSTQGRAGANVLTF. In DNA form, the CDR3 reads TGTGCCAGCAGCACCCAGGGCCGGGCTGGGGCCAACGTCCTGACTTTC. This chain joins TRBV9 and TRBJ2-6, with a weak D call TRBD1 (5 bases). From germline, CDR1 is SGDLS and CDR2 YYNGEE. The CDR3 covers 16 residues. Trimming left V 4 bases short and J 2 bases short, with 13 bases between.

The V gene is TRBV28, the J gene TRBJ1-2; unclear D gene. The CDR3 spans 17 residues. Germline assignment: CDR1 MDHEN and CDR2 SYDVKM. V lost 10 bases to trimming and J lost 2 bases, with 26 bases between them. CDR3 bases: TGTGCCACCTTTATGGGTGGGTGGGAGGAAAAAAACTATGGCTACACCTTC. Amino acid sequence: CATFMGGWEEKNYGYTF.

This chain uses TRBV7-9 with TRBJ2-5; 10 bases line up with TRBD1. V was clipped by 5 bases and J by 2 bases; unmatched bases: 11. The CDR3 extends over 17 amino acids. The germline V gene has CDR1 SEHNR and CDR2 FQNEAQ (reference sequence). The CDR3 reads CASSRGWGQGSQETQYF. The CDR3 coding sequence is TGTGCCAGCAGCCGGGGTTGGGGACAGGGGAGTCAAGAGACCCAGTACTTC.

This chain uses TRBV10-3 with TRBJ2-2; D is perhaps TRBD1 (6 bases). Germline CDR1 ENHRY, CDR2 SYGVKD. The length of the CDR3 is 15 residues. Deletions cut 6 bases from V and 2 bases from J, with 13 bases between. CDR3 sequence: CAIRDSGHNTGELFF. DNA for the CDR3: TGTGCCATCAGAGACTCGGGACATAACACCGGGGAGCTGTTTTTT.

The chain joins TRBV24-1 to TRBJ1-5; a weak D match, TRBD1 (5 bases). Germline V CDR1 and CDR2: KGHDR, SFDVKD. The CDR3 consists of 13 residues. Trimming left V 8 bases short and J 7 bases short, with 14 bases between. CDR3 residues: CATTAGVGQPQHF. The DNA for the CDR3 is TGTGCCACCACAGCGGGGGTCGGCCAGCCCCAGCATTTT.

The CDR3 here is CASSYSWGTGNIYEQFF. In nucleotides, the CDR3 is TGTGCCAGCAGTTACTCATGGGGGACAGGGAACATCTATGAGCAGTTCTTC. The rearrangement joins TRBV6-2 or TRBV6-3 to TRBJ2-1, with TRBD1 matching over 9 bases. This CDR3 is built from 17 residues. Germline V gives CDR1 MNHEY, CDR2 SVGEGT. Trimming removed 0 bases from V and 8 bases from J; junction bases left unmatched: 11.

The chain recombines TRBV6-1 with TRBJ2-7; D is undetermined. Germline loops: CDR1 MNHNS, CDR2 SASEGT. Trimming cost V 1 base and J 3 bases, with 10 bases left between them. CDR3 length: 14 amino acids. The DNA for the CDR3 is TGTGCCAGCAGTGAAGTCGTGACTTACTACGAGCAGTACGTC. Its translation is CASSEVVTYYEQYV.

This chain connects TRBV28 to TRBJ1-2, with D unclear. CDR1 and CDR2 from the germline V gene are MDHEN and SYDVKM. Trimming stripped 7 bases from V and 2 bases from J, with 11 bases between. The CDR3 runs 13 residues. The CDR3 nucleotides read TGTGCCAGCACCAACGGACTAAACTATGGCTACACCTTC. It specifies CASTNGLNYGYTF.

This CDR3 reads CASSYGTGGPDTQYF. In DNA, the CDR3 is TGTGCCAGCAGTTACGGAACGGGGGGGCCAGATACGCAGTATTTT. The chain combines TRBV6-5 with TRBJ2-3; 8 bases are shared with TRBD2. CDR3 size: 15 residues. Looked up from germline, CDR1 is MNHEY and CDR2 is SVGAGI. V gave up 2 bases and J gave up 4 bases; unmatched junction bases: 5.

V usage is TRBV30 and J usage is TRBJ2-7, with 12 bases identical to TRBD2. The CDR3 runs to 13 residues. Germline loops: CDR1 GTSNPN, CDR2 SVGIG (reference sequence). The trim removed 3 bases at V and 9 bases at J, leaving 6 bases unmatched. In nucleotides, the CDR3 is TGTGCCTGGAGAGCTAGCGGGGGGGTTGGGCAGTACTTC. It is translated as CAWRASGGVGQYF.

This clone was observed once. The chain employs TRBV27 and TRBJ2-2; D possibly corresponds to TRBD2 (6 bases). Germline-derived CDR1 and CDR2 are MNHEY and SMNVEV (reference sequence). Trimming removed 1 base from V and 6 bases from J, with 6 bases in between. The CDR3 consists of 13 residues. CDR3 bases: TGTGCCAGCAGTTTATGGGGGGCCGGGGAGCTGTTTTTT. Protein: CASSLWGAGELFF.

This sequence joins TRBV10-3 and TRBJ2-5; D gene unclear. V was cut by 5 bases and J by 2 bases, with 9 bases left in between. The CDR3 is made up of 13 amino acids. The V gene's germline CDR1 is ENHRY and CDR2 SYGVKD. The CDR3 region is CAISQQEQETQYF. The CDR3 region has the DNA TGTGCCATCAGTCAGCAGGAACAAGAGACCCAGTACTTC.

The V and J genes are TRBV5-4 and TRBJ2-7, with D tentatively TRBD2 (5 bases). The CDR3 is made up of 16 amino acids. The germline gives CDR1 SGHNT, CDR2 YYREEE (reference sequence). The ends were cut back, 1 base at V and 2 bases at J, with 16 bases in the middle. CDR3 in amino acids: CASSLTSGSFPYEQYV. In nucleotides, the CDR3 is TGTGCCAGCAGCTTGACCTCGGGGAGTTTTCCCTACGAGCAGTACGTC.

The CDR3 sequence is CASSYSQQGSYEQYV. The CDR3 DNA reads as TGTGCCAGCAGTTACTCCCAACAGGGCTCCTACGAGCAGTACGTC. The chain combines TRBV6-5 with TRBJ2-7; D may be TRBD1 (6 bases). The CDR3 length is 15 residues. Germline V gene sequence: CDR1 MNHEY, CDR2 SVGAGI. V lost 0 bases to trimming and J lost 0 bases, with 9 bases between them.

The V and J genes are TRBV6-6 and TRBJ1-4; D gene unclear. V was trimmed by 2 bases and J by 5 bases, leaving 9 bases between them. CDR3 length: 14 residues. Germline V gene data show CDR1 as MNHNY and CDR2 as SVGAGI (reference sequence). CDR3 in amino acids: CASSYAGRNEKLFF. The CDR3 region has the DNA TGTGCCAGCAGTTACGCGGGAAGAAATGAAAAACTGTTTTTT.